The TCR beta chain under discussion was sequenced for a study of cytomegalovirus exposure and HLA in healthy donors. Study background: The approximately 120 validation repertoires, a later analysis reported, used the same platform as the approximately 700 first-cohort repertoires. Study-wide results and limits: Some TCR beta chains (approximately 180 of them) were listed as cytomegalovirus-associated.

Using immunoSEQ multiplex PCR, the repertoire was profiled, and TCRdb retains in-frame clones only, with some absent. In the table there are roughly 100,000 clones, about nine tenths of which are singletons. Trimming left V 7 bases short and J 1 base short, with 8 bases between. CDR3 length equals 13 residues. The germline gives CDR1 MNHNS, CDR2 SASEGT. Details on this clone: Its antigen is currently unknown.

Material: PBMCs. The sequence derives from a woman aged 18-35 years in good health and CMV-seropositive. The chain is built from TRBV6-1 and TRBJ1-5, with D possibly matching TRBD1 (6 bases). The CDR3 bases are TGTGCCAGCAAGACAGGAAGCAATCAGCCCCAGCATTTT. Protein sequence: CASKTGSNQPQHF.